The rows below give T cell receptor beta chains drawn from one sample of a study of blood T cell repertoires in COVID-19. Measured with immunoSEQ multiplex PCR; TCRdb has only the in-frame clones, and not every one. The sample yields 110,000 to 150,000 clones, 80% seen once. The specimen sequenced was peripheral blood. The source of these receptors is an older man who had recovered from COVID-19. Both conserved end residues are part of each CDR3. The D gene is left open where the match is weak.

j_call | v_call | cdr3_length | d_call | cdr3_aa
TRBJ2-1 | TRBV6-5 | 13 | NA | CASLADSYNEQFF
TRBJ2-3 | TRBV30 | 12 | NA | CAWSVQEGTQYF
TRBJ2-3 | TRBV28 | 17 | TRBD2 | CASRPSGLAGPPDTQYF
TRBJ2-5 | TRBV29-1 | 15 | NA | CSVEGGEAGQETQYF
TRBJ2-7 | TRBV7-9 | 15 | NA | CASSPSSLPQREQYF
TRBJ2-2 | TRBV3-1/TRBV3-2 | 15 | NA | CASSQDYSYTGELFF
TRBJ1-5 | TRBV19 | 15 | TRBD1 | CASRGGQGVNQPQHF
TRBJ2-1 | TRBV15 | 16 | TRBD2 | CATSPRRAGGYNEQFF
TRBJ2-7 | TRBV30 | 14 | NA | CAWGRDSYSYEQYF
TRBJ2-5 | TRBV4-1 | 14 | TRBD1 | CASSQVGGGETQYF
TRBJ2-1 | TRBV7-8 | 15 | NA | CASSLDQGSYNEQFF
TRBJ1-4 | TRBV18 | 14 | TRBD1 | CASSKGQGDEKLFF
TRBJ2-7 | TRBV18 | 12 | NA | CASSGGPYEQYF
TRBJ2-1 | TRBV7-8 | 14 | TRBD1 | CASSFRGSHNEQFF
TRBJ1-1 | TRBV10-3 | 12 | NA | CAIRGGTPEAFF
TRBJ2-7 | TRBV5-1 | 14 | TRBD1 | CASSFRQGFYEQYF
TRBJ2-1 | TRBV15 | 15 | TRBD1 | CATSRVPGGRDEQFF
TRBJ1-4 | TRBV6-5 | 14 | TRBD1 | CASSIRQGSEKLFF
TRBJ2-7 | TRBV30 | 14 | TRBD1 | CAWSPGQGTHEQYF
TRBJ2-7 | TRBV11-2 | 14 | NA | CASSPRSRTYEQYF
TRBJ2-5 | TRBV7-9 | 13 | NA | CASSSRDKETQYF
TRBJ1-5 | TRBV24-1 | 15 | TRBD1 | CATGTDRARSQPQHF
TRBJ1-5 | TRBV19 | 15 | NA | CASSIEGGGNQPQHF
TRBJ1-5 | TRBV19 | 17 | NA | CASSTAGATNAGQPQHF
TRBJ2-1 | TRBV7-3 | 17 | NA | CASSPHGGAPEDNEQFF
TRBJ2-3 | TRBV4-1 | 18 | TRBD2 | CASSRLGQTSGMADTQYF
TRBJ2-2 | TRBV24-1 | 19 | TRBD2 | CATSPGQGLAPANTGELFF
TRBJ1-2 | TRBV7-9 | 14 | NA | CASSLGGDFYGYTF
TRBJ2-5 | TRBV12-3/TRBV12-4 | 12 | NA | CASSPSRGTQYF
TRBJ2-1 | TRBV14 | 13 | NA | CASSQELFQGQFF
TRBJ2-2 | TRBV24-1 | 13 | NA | CATSDHRAGELFF